This TCR beta chain emerged from a study of graft-versus-host responses after intestinal transplantation. Whole-study results and caveats: Recipient marrow showed GvH clones, some seen first in ileum or blood.

Remarks on this clone: No antigen is known for it.

The repertoire was sequenced with immunoSEQ multiplex PCR; TCRdb's copy has only in-frame clones and lacks some. The table lists 30,000 to 40,000 clones, 90% to 95% of them singletons. This CDR3 is 16 amino acids long. J gave up 5 bases and V 5 bases, and 11 bases lay outside the gene matches. The germline V gene encodes CDR1 MDHEN and CDR2 SYDVKM. The specimen was PBMCs, collected 16 days after intestinal transplant. J is TRBJ1-4 and V is TRBV28, with 7 positions matching TRBD1. This TCR came from a human patient who received an intestinal transplant, so some T cells may come from the graft donor. CDR3 loop: CASSETSGTVNEKLFF. DNA of the CDR3: TGTGCCAGCAGTGAAACATCCGGGACAGTAAATGAAAAACTGTTTTTT.